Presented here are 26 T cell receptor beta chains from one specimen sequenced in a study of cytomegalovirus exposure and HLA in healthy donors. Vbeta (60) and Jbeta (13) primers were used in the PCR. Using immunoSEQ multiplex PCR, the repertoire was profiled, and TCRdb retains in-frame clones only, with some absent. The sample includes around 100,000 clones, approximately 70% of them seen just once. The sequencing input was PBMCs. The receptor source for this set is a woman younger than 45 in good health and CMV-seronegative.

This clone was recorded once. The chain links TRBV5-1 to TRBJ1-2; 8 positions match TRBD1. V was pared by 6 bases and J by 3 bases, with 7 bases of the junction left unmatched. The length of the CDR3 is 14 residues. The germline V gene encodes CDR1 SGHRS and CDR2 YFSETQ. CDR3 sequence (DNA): TGCGCCAGCAACTTCCAGGGGGCGGACTATGGCTACACCTTC. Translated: CASNFQGADYGYTF.

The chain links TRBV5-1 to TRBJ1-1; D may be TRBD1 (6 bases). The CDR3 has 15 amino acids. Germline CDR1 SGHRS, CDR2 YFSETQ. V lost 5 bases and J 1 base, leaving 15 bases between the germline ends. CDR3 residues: CASRASGGTNTEAFF. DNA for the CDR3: TGCGCCAGCAGGGCCTCTGGGGGCACGAACACTGAAGCTTTCTTT.

CDR3 region: CASSLAPLGAGSTEAFF. CDR3 DNA sequence: TGTGCCAGCAGCTTAGCCCCCCTAGGGGCGGGAAGCACTGAAGCTTTCTTT. The rearrangement links TRBV7-2 to TRBJ1-1; D might be TRBD1 (5 bases). CDR1 SGHTA and CDR2 FQGNSA come from the germline V gene. The CDR3 extends over 17 amino acids. The ends were cut back, 0 bases at V and 4 bases at J, with 18 bases in the middle.

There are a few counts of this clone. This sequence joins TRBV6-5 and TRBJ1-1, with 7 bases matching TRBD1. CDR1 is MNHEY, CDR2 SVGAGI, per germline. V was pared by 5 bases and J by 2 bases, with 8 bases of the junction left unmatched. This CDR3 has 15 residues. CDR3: CASSHRDSFNTEAFF. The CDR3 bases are TGTGCCAGCAGTCACCGGGACAGTTTTAACACTGAAGCTTTCTTT.

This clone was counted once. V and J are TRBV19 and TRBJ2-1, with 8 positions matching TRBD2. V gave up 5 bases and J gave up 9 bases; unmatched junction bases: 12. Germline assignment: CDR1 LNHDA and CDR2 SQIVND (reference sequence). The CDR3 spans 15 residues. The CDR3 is CASSGGGTSRSEQFF. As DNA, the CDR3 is TGTGCCAGTAGTGGAGGAGGGACTAGTAGAAGTGAGCAGTTCTTC.

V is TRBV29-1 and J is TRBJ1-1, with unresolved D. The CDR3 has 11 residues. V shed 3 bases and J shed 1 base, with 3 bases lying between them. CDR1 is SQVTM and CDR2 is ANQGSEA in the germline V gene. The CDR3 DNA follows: TGCAGCGTTGATAAGAACACTGAAGCTTTCTTT. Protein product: CSVDKNTEAFF.

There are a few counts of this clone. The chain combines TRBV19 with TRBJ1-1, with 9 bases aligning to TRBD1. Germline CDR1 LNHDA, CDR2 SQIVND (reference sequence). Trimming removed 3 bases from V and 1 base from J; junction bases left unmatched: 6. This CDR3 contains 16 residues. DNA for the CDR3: TGTGCCAGTAGTATCCACAAGACAGGGGGGAACACTGAAGCTTTCTTT. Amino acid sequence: CASSIHKTGGNTEAFF. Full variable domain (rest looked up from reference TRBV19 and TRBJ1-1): DGGITQSPKYLFRKEGQNVTLSCEQNLNHDAMYWYRQDPGQGLRLIYYSQIVNDFQKGDIAEGYSVSREKKESFPLTVTSAQKNPTAFYLCASSIHKTGGNTEAFFGQGTRLTVV.

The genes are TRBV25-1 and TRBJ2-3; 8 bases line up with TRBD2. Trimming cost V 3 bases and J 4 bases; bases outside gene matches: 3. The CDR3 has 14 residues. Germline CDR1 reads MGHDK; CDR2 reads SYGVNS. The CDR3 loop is CASSEHGRADTQYF. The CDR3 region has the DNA TGTGCCAGCAGTGAGCACGGGAGGGCAGATACGCAGTATTTT.

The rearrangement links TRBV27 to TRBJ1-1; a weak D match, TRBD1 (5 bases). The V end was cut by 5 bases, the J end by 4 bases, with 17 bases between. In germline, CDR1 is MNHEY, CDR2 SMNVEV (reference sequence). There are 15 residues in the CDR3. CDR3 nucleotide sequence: TGTGCCAGCAGTGGGGTCAGCAGGGTTGGCACTGAAGCTTTCTTT. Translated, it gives CASSGVSRVGTEAFF.

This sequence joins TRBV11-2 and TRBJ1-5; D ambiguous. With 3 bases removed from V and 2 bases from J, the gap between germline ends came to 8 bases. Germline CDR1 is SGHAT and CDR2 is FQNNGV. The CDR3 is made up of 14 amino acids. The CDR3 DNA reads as TGTGCCAGCAGCTTGGAGGGCGGCAATCAGCCCCAGCATTTT. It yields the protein CASSLEGGNQPQHF.

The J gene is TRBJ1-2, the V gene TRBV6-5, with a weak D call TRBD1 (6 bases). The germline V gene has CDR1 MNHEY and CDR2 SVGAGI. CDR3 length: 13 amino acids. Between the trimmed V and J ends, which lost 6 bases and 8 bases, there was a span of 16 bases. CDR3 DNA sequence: TGTGCCAGCAGACTAGACAGGACTGTCGGCTACACCTTC. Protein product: CASRLDRTVGYTF.

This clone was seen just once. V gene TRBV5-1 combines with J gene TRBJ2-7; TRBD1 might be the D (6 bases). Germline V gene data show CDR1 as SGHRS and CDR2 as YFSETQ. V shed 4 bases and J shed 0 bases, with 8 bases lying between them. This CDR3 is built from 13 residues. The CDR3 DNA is TGCGCCAGCAGCCTCAGGGGCTCCTACGAGCAGTACTTC. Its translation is CASSLRGSYEQYF.

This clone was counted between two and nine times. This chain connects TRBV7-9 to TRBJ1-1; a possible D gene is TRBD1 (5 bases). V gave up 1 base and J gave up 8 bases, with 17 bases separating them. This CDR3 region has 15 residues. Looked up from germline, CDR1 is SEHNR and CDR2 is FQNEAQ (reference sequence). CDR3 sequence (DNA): TGTGCCAGCAGCTTAGAGACCGGGACTCGGTCCGAAGCTTTCTTT. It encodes CASSLETGTRSEAFF.

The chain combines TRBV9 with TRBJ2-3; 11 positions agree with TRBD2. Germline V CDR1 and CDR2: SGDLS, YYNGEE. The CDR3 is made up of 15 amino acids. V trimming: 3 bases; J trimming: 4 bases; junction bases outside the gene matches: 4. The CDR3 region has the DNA TGTGCCAGCAGCGCCCTACTAGCGGGAGCAGATACGCAGTATTTT. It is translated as CASSALLAGADTQYF.

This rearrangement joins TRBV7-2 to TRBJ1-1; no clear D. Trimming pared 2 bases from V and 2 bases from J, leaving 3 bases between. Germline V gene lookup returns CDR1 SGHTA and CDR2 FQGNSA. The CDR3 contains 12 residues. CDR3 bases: TGTGCCAGCAGCTTAATAAACACTGAAGCTTTCTTT. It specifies CASSLINTEAFF.

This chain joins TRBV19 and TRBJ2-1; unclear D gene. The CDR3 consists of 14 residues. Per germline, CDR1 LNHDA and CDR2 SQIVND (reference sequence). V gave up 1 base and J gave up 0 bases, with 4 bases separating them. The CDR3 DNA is TGTGCCAGTAGTATAGGAGGCTCCTACAATGAGCAGTTCTTC. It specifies CASSIGGSYNEQFF.

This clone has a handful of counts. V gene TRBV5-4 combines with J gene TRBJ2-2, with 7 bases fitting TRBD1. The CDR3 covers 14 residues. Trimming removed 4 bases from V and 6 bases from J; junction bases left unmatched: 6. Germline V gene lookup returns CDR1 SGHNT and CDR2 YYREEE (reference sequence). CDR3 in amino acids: CASSIRQGPGELFF. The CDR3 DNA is TGTGCCAGCAGCATAAGACAGGGACCCGGGGAGCTGTTTTTT.

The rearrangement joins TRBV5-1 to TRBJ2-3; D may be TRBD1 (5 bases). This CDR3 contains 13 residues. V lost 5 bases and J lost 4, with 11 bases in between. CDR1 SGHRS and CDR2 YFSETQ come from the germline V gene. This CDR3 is CASRGQGSDTQYF. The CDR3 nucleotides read TGCGCCAGCAGAGGCCAGGGATCAGATACGCAGTATTTT.

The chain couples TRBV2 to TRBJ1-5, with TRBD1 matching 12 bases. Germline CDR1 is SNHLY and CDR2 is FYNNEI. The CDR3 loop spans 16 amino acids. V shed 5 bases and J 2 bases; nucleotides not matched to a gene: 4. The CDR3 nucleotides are TGTGCCAGCAGTCCGGGACAGGGGGCGCGCAATCAGCCCCAGCATTTT. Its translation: CASSPGQGARNQPQHF.

In nucleotides, the CDR3 is TGTGCCAGCAGCTTACGTGGGGCCTCACATTCCGCCTACGAGCAGTACTTC. Translated, it gives CASSLRGASHSAYEQYF. The chain carries TRBV11-2 and TRBJ2-7; tentatively, D is TRBD1 (5 bases). Germline CDR1 and CDR2: SGHAT and FQNNGV. Trimming removed 2 bases from V and 2 bases from J, with 19 bases in between. CDR3 size: 17 residues.

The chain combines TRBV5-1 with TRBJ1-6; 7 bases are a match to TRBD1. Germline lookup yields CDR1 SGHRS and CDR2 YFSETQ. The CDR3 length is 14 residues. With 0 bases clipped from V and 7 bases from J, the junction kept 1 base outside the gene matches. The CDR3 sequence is CASSLGTGNSPLHF. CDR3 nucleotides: TGCGCCAGCAGCTTGGGGACAGGCAATTCACCCCTCCACTTT.

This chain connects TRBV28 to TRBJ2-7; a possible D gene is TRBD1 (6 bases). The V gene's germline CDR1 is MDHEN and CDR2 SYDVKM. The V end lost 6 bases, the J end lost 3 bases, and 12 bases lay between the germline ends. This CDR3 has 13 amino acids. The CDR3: CASRPQGIYEQYF. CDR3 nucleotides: TGTGCCAGCAGACCCCAGGGGATCTACGAGCAGTACTTC.

Here the CDR3 reads CASSAGMTRGIANYGYTF. The CDR3 nucleotides read TGTGCCAGCAGTGCTGGTATGACGCGAGGAATAGCTAACTATGGCTACACCTTC. The rearrangement uses TRBV27 and TRBJ1-2, with unresolved D. Germline CDR1 is MNHEY and CDR2 is SMNVEV (reference sequence). Trimming took 5 bases from V and 0 from J, leaving 22 bases between them. CDR3 length: 18 residues.

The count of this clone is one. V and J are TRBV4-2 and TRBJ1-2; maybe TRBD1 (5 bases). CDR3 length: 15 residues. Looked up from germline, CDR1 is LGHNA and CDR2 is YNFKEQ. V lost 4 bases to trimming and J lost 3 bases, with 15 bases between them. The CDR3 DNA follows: TGTGCCAGCAGCCGAGGGCGGGGGTTGGACTATGGCTACACCTTC. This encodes CASSRGRGLDYGYTF.

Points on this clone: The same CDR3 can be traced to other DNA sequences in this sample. The CDR3 coding sequence is TGCGCCAGCAGCTTGGTGGGGGGGGCTACAGATACGCAGTATTTT. This gives the protein CASSLVGGATDTQYF. The V call is TRBV5-1, the J call TRBJ2-3, with D tentatively TRBD2 (7 bases). The CDR3 consists of 15 residues. Germline values: CDR1 SGHRS, CDR2 YFSETQ. With 0 bases removed from V and 3 bases from J, the gap between germline ends came to 11 bases.

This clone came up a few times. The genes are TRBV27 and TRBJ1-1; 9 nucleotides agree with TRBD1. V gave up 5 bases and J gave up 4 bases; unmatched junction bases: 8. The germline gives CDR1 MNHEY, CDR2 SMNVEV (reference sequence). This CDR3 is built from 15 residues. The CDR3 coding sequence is TGTGCCAGCAGTCAACAGGGGGCTTATGGCACTGAAGCTTTCTTT. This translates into CASSQQGAYGTEAFF.